The 5 T cell receptor beta chains below all came from one sample that was sequenced in a study of Graves' ophthalmopathy and Graves' hyperthyroidism. For repertoire sequencing, the TCR beta CDR3 regions were amplified from RNA transcripts. First-round RT-PCR relied on HTBI primers, and a second-round multiplex PCR came next. TCRdb passed the multiplex PCR reads through MiXCR, listing each CDR3 protein once. Among hundreds of thousands of distinct CDR3 sequences listed, 22% were seen once. The sample taken for sequencing was peripheral blood. Receptors were obtained from a woman between 18 and 29 years old with stable Graves' hyperthyroidism. Some clones in this sample may be carry-over from other donors' samples.

This clonotype was recorded a few times. This chain joins TRBV7-9 and TRBJ1-1; the D is unclear. V dropped 2 bases and J dropped 6 bases, with 7 bases sitting between them. Per the germline V gene, CDR1 is SEHNR and CDR2 is FQNEAQ (reference sequence). The CDR3 contains 12 residues. The CDR3 DNA reads TGTGCCAGCAGCTTATATGACCCTGAAGCTTTCTTT. Translated, it gives CASSLYDPEAFF.

The chain joins TRBV19 to TRBJ2-2; 9 bases agree with TRBD1. Germline V gene data show CDR1 as LNHDA and CDR2 as SQIVND (reference sequence). V was clipped by 5 bases and J by 7 bases; unmatched bases: 8. The CDR3 length is 15 residues. The CDR3 bases are TGTGCCAGTAGTGGTTCGGGACAGGGTATCGGGGAGCTGTTTTTT. Its translation is CASSGSGQGIGELFF.

This clonotype was seen repeatedly, ten times or more. J is TRBJ2-2 and V is TRBV30; maybe TRBD1 (8 bases). This CDR3 has 15 amino acids. In germline, CDR1 is GTSNPN, CDR2 SVGIG (reference sequence). V was pared by 2 bases and J by 7 bases, with 17 bases between. The DNA for the CDR3 is TGTGCCTGGAGTCCCCTCACAGGGGGGGGCGGGGAGCTGTTTTTT. Protein: CAWSPLTGGGGELFF.

This chain joins TRBV7-8 and TRBJ2-7; D is unresolved. Trimming shortened V by 5 bases and J by 0 bases, and 14 bases separated the two germline ends. The CDR3 is made up of 15 amino acids. Germline CDR1 is SGHVS and CDR2 is FQNEAQ. In DNA form, the CDR3 reads TGTGCCAGCAGCATTGACCGGGCTTCCTCCTACGAGCAGTACTTC. Translated: CASSIDRASSYEQYF.

The chain couples TRBV9 to TRBJ1-4; TRBD1 is a possible D gene (6 bases). Germline CDR1 is SGDLS and CDR2 is YYNGEE. V lost 4 bases and J lost 5, with 15 bases in between. The CDR3 covers 15 residues. The CDR3 DNA sequence: TGTGCCAGCAGCCCAGGCGACAGGACAAATGAAAAACTGTTTTTT. The encoded protein is CASSPGDRTNEKLFF.